These 17 T cell receptor beta chains were sequenced from one sample in a study of blood T cell repertoires in COVID-19. TCRdb's copy holds only in-frame clones and misses some; the assay was immunoSEQ multiplex PCR. The repertoire holds roughly 200,000 clones, around 75% seen once, with about 6.5% in the top ten. The sequencing input was peripheral blood. The receptors here all came from a woman between 40 and 50 years old with COVID-19, enrolled during active disease.

The chain uses TRBV5-1 and TRBJ2-7; 11 bases match TRBD2. This CDR3 contains 16 residues. Germline V gene lookup returns CDR1 SGHRS and CDR2 YFSETQ. Germline trimming cut 2 bases from V and 3 bases from J; bases unmatched to any gene: 7. The CDR3: CASSLSTSGRNYEQYF. DNA for the CDR3: TGCGCCAGCAGCTTAAGTACTAGCGGGAGAAACTACGAGCAGTACTTC.

This clone appeared a few times. This rearrangement joins TRBV12-3 or TRBV12-4 to TRBJ2-1, with D maybe TRBD1 (6 bases). Trimming left V 6 bases short and J 15 bases short, with 18 bases between. The CDR3 loop spans 12 amino acids. The CDR3 coding sequence is TGTGCCAGCAGCGAGGCCAGGGGTTCTCGGTTCTTC. Residues: CASSEARGSRFF.

The chain employs TRBV14 and TRBJ2-7; TRBD1 matches 7 bases. Germline V gene sequence: CDR1 SGHDN, CDR2 FVKESK. This CDR3 spans 14 amino acids. Trimming removed 4 bases from V and 2 bases from J; junction bases left unmatched: 5. CDR3 protein: CASSLQGNPYEQYF. The DNA of the CDR3 is TGTGCCAGCAGCCTACAGGGGAACCCCTACGAGCAGTACTTC.

The V and J genes are TRBV12-3 or TRBV12-4 and TRBJ1-2, with a possible D match to TRBD1 (5 bases). The CDR3 contains 11 residues. V lost 9 bases, J lost 6 bases, and 11 bases lay in between. The CDR3 here is CARGGANGYTF. CDR3 coding DNA: TGTGCCAGGGGCGGGGCTAATGGCTACACCTTC.

The V gene is TRBV19, the J gene TRBJ2-5; weak D call: TRBD2 (6 bases). Germline values: CDR1 LNHDA, CDR2 SQIVND (reference sequence). The CDR3 runs 14 residues. Trimming stripped 3 bases from V and 6 bases from J, with 14 bases between. CDR3 region: CASSMGLGGKTQYF. As DNA, the CDR3 is TGTGCCAGTAGTATGGGCTTGGGAGGCAAGACCCAGTACTTC.

Concerning this clone: Other DNA sequences in the same sample also yield this CDR3. The gene calls are TRBV5-1 and TRBJ2-5; 8 bases are a match to TRBD1. The CDR3 spans 14 residues. V trimming: 2 bases; J trimming: 3 bases; junction bases outside the gene matches: 3. Germline V gene data show CDR1 as SGHRS and CDR2 as YFSETQ. The DNA of the CDR3 is TGCGCCAGCAGCTTCTCAGGGGGCGAAGAGACCCAGTACTTC. This translates into CASSFSGGEETQYF.

The CDR3 coding sequence is TGTGCCAGCAGCTCTAGCGGGGGTATCAATGAGCAGTTCTTC. It is translated as CASSSSGGINEQFF. The chain couples TRBV13 to TRBJ2-1, with 10 bases identical to TRBD2. This CDR3 comprises 14 residues. V lost 4 bases, J lost 6 bases, and 3 bases stayed unmatched. Germline V gene data show CDR1 as PRHDT and CDR2 as FYEKMQ (reference sequence).

The J gene is TRBJ2-3, the V gene TRBV9; 8 bases fit TRBD2. This CDR3 is built from 16 residues. The germline gives CDR1 SGDLS, CDR2 YYNGEE. V gave up 2 bases and J gave up 5 bases; unmatched junction bases: 10. The chain's CDR3 is CASSVTGLAGGDTQYF. The CDR3 nucleotides read TGTGCCAGCAGCGTTACAGGCCTAGCGGGTGGAGATACGCAGTATTTT.

V is TRBV6-5 and J is TRBJ2-7; 7 bases are shared with TRBD1. The CDR3 is 16 amino acids. The germline V gene encodes CDR1 MNHEY and CDR2 SVGAGI. The V gene end was trimmed by 4 bases and the J gene end by 4 bases; junction bases not matched to a gene: 13. CDR3 amino acids: CASSSAPGQKEYEQYF. As DNA, the CDR3 is TGTGCCAGCAGTTCAGCGCCGGGACAGAAAGAATACGAGCAGTACTTC.

A few counts support this clone. The rearrangement joins TRBV7-9 to TRBJ2-5; 12 bases align to TRBD2. CDR1 is SEHNR and CDR2 is FQNEAQ in the germline V gene (reference sequence). This CDR3 has 17 residues. Trimming at V came to 4 bases and at J to 3 bases, leaving 9 bases not matched to a gene. CDR3: CASSSGLRLAGEETQYF. The CDR3 DNA reads TGTGCCAGCAGCTCTGGACTACGACTAGCGGGAGAAGAGACCCAGTACTTC.

This rearrangement joins TRBV2 to TRBJ1-6, with no clear D. Trimming removed 4 bases from V and 14 bases from J, with 9 bases in between. This CDR3 has 11 amino acids. In germline, CDR1 is SNHLY, CDR2 FYNNEI. The CDR3 sequence is CASSVQFSLHF. The CDR3 bases are TGTGCCAGCAGTGTACAGTTTTCCCTCCACTTT.

CDR3 loop: CASSFRINTEAFF. The CDR3 DNA reads as TGCGCCAGCAGCTTCAGGATTAACACTGAAGCTTTCTTT. The chain joins TRBV5-1 to TRBJ1-1; D ambiguous. Trimming removed 2 bases from V and 2 bases from J, with 7 bases in between. From germline, CDR1 is SGHRS and CDR2 YFSETQ. The CDR3 loop spans 13 amino acids. Looking up the rest from reference TRBV5-1 and TRBJ1-1 gives the full variable domain: KAGVTQTPRYLIKTRGQQVTLSCSPISGHRSVSWYQQTPGQGLQFLFEYFSETQRNKGNFPGRFSGRQFSNSRSEMNVSTLELGDSALYLCASSFRINTEAFFGQGTRLTVV.

This clone has more than one count but fewer than ten. The rearrangement uses TRBV19 and TRBJ2-1, with TRBD1 matching 7 bases. The CDR3 extends over 14 amino acids. The germline CDR1 and CDR2 sequences are LNHDA and SQIVND (reference sequence). J gave up 0 bases and V 10 bases, and 6 bases lay outside the gene matches. The CDR3 region has the DNA TGTGCCATTAACAGGGGTAGCTCCTACAATGAGCAGTTCTTC. This translates into CAINRGSSYNEQFF.

J is TRBJ2-1 and V is TRBV29-1; tentative D call: TRBD1 (5 bases). The CDR3 spans 11 residues. The V and J ends lost 8 bases and 4 bases respectively, with 9 bases between them. Germline V lookup: CDR1 SQVTM, CDR2 ANQGSEA. The CDR3 DNA reads TGCAGCCTGACAGCTTACAATGAGCAGTTCTTC. Amino acids: CSLTAYNEQFF.

V usage is TRBV6-1 and J usage is TRBJ2-3, with 8 bases identical to TRBD1. This CDR3 region has 15 residues. Germline loops: CDR1 MNHNS, CDR2 SASEGT. V trimming: 2 bases; J trimming: 8 bases; junction bases outside the gene matches: 9. CDR3 residues: CASSERWDRTSTQYF. The CDR3 DNA sequence: TGTGCCAGCAGTGAAAGATGGGACAGGACATCTACGCAGTATTTT.

The rearrangement links TRBV7-2 to TRBJ1-1, with TRBD1 matching over 9 bases. The CDR3 totals 14 residues. The V gene end was trimmed by 7 bases and the J gene end by 5 bases; junction bases not matched to a gene: 8. From germline, CDR1 is SGHTA and CDR2 FQGNSA. The CDR3 here is CASTKQGARTEAFF. The DNA of the CDR3 is TGTGCCAGCACCAAACAGGGGGCGCGTACTGAAGCTTTCTTT.

This chain uses TRBV6-5 with TRBJ2-5, with 8 positions matching TRBD1. This CDR3 spans 14 amino acids. J lost 4 bases, V lost 6 bases, and 7 bases had no gene match. From germline, CDR1 is MNHEY and CDR2 SVGAGI. The CDR3, as DNA: TGTGCCAGCAGCTGGACAGGGATGGGAGAGACCCAGTACTTC. Its protein is CASSWTGMGETQYF.